These 27 T cell receptor beta chains came from one sample sequenced in a study of cytomegalovirus exposure and HLA in healthy donors. Vbeta (60) and Jbeta (13) primers were used in the PCR. Data came from immunoSEQ multiplex PCR; TCRdb stores just in-frame clones and leaves some out. The sample comprises 150,000 to 250,000 clones, around 77% of which are singletons, and 1.5% to 2% rests with the top ten. Material for sequencing was PBMCs. The receptors originated from a young man in good health and CMV-seronegative.

The rearrangement joins TRBV11-3 to TRBJ2-2; D is uncertain. CDR1 and CDR2 from the germline V gene are SGHNT and YENEEA. The V and J ends lost 5 bases and 1 base respectively, with 8 bases between them. The CDR3 is 14 amino acids. CDR3 nucleotide sequence: TGTGCCAGCAGCCCTGCAGTGAACACCGGGGAGCTGTTTTTT. Protein product: CASSPAVNTGELFF.

Here the CDR3 reads CAWNGARGAQYF. CDR3 nucleotides: TGTGCCTGGAACGGTGCTCGAGGTGCGCAGTATTTT. The V gene is TRBV30, the J gene TRBJ2-3; D not certain. V was trimmed by 4 bases and J by 10 bases, leaving 15 bases between them. The CDR3 has 12 residues. Germline V CDR1 and CDR2: GTSNPN, SVGIG (reference sequence).

The gene calls are TRBV11-1 and TRBJ1-1; tentative D call: TRBD1 (6 bases). The length of the CDR3 is 14 residues. CDR1 is SGHAT, CDR2 FQDESV, per germline (reference sequence). Trimming removed 4 bases at V and 3 bases at J, with 12 bases between. Written as DNA, the CDR3 is TGTGCCAGCAGCTCACGACAGGACTACACTGAAGCTTTCTTT. Translating it yields CASSSRQDYTEAFF.

The genes are TRBV29-1 and TRBJ2-3; TRBD2 matches at 14 bases. The length of the CDR3 is 16 residues. The V segment lost 1 base and the J segment 6 bases; nucleotides outside the gene matches: 6. From germline, CDR1 is SQVTM and CDR2 ANQGSEA. The CDR3 coding sequence is TGCAGCGTTGAAGGGGGACTAGCGGGAGAGCCGGATACGCAGTATTTT. Amino acids: CSVEGGLAGEPDTQYF.

The CDR3 DNA reads as TGTGCCAGCAGCTTAAGGCGGGGGCCCGAAGGGCAGTATTTT. This codes for CASSLRRGPEGQYF. This chain joins TRBV13 and TRBJ2-3; possibly TRBD2 for D (7 bases). Between the trimmed V and J ends, which lost 2 bases and 11 bases, there was a span of 17 bases. Germline V CDR1 and CDR2: PRHDT, FYEKMQ (reference sequence). This CDR3 region has 14 residues. Full variable domain (missing parts from reference TRBV13 and TRBJ2-3): AAGVIQSPRHLIKEKRETATLKCYPIPRHDTVYWYQQGPGQDPQFLISFYEKMQSDKGSIPDRFSAQQFSDYHSELNMSSLELGDSALYFCASSLRRGPEGQYFGPGTRLTVL.

The J gene is TRBJ2-7, the V gene TRBV6-1; D gene unclear. Trimming stripped 3 bases from V and 5 bases from J, with 14 bases between. This CDR3 is 14 amino acids long. From germline, CDR1 is MNHNS and CDR2 SASEGT. CDR3 DNA sequence: TGTGCCAGCAGTGACCTAATGGGCATCAACGAGCAGTACTTC. This sequence encodes CASSDLMGINEQYF.

The genes are TRBV5-4 and TRBJ2-7; D not certain. The CDR3 length is 13 residues. The V end was cut by 4 bases, the J end by 6 bases, with 14 bases between. Germline V lookup: CDR1 SGHNT, CDR2 YYREEE (reference sequence). The CDR3 is CASSVLGSGEQYF. The CDR3 DNA reads TGTGCCAGCAGCGTCCTAGGCTCCGGCGAGCAGTACTTC.

The chain links TRBV4-1 to TRBJ2-7, with a tentative D call TRBD1 (5 bases). Looked up from germline, CDR1 is MGHRA and CDR2 is YSYEKL. The CDR3 totals 12 residues. V lost 11 bases to trimming and J lost 3 bases, with 14 bases between them. CDR3 DNA: TGCGCCGTACGGACCGACAGCTACGAGCAGTACTTC. It translates to CAVRTDSYEQYF.

The CDR3 sequence is CASTQGAVGNQPQHF. The CDR3, as DNA: TGTGCCAGTACGCAGGGCGCCGTGGGCAATCAGCCCCAGCATTTT. V usage is TRBV19 and J usage is TRBJ1-5; TRBD1 might be the D (5 bases). CDR3 length: 15 amino acids. Germline CDR1 LNHDA, CDR2 SQIVND (reference sequence). With 7 bases removed from V and 2 bases from J, the gap between germline ends came to 15 bases.

The gene calls are TRBV9 and TRBJ1-5, with D possibly TRBD1 on 6 matching bases. Germline lookup yields CDR1 SGDLS and CDR2 YYNGEE. CDR3 size: 15 residues. V lost 2 bases and J lost 1, with 10 bases in between. CDR3 region: CASSVDSRSNQPQHF. The DNA for the CDR3 is TGTGCCAGCAGCGTGGACAGTCGGAGCAATCAGCCCCAGCATTTT.

The gene calls are TRBV5-1 and TRBJ2-1; 8 positions agree with TRBD1. This CDR3 has 16 residues. Germline-derived CDR1 and CDR2 are SGHRS and YFSETQ. Germline trimming cut 4 bases from V and 3 bases from J; bases unmatched to any gene: 9. In DNA, the CDR3 is TGCGCCAGCAGCCCCGGACAGGGTGTAAGCTACAATGAGCAGTTCTTC. This translates into CASSPGQGVSYNEQFF.

This clone was observed a single time. The V call is TRBV6-1, the J call TRBJ2-7, with TRBD1 identical over 8 bases. From germline, CDR1 is MNHNS and CDR2 SASEGT. The V and J ends lost 6 bases and 1 base, in that order; junction bases with no gene match: 5. The CDR3 loop spans 14 amino acids. The CDR3 loop is CASRRDRPSYEQYF. The CDR3 DNA follows: TGTGCCAGCAGACGGGACAGGCCTTCCTACGAGCAGTACTTC.

The V and J genes are TRBV10-1 and TRBJ2-1, with 9 bases that match TRBD1. The CDR3 sequence is 13 residues long. V gave up 6 bases and J gave up 9 bases; unmatched junction bases: 6. From germline, CDR1 is WNHNN and CDR2 SYGVQD (reference sequence). CDR3 region: CASRGTGLGEQFF. CDR3 DNA sequence: TGCGCCAGCAGGGGGACAGGGTTGGGTGAGCAGTTCTTC.

This sequence joins TRBV7-3 and TRBJ2-3, with 8 bases identical to TRBD1. The germline V gene has CDR1 SGHTA and CDR2 FQGTGA. V was pared by 5 bases and J by 1 base, with 8 bases of the junction left unmatched. The CDR3 is 16 amino acids. CDR3 nucleotides: TGTGCCAGCAGCCCAGCACCGGGACAGGGCACAGATACGCAGTATTTT. It codes for CASSPAPGQGTDTQYF.

V usage is TRBV5-5 and J usage is TRBJ2-1; D gene ambiguous. Germline values: CDR1 SGHKS, CDR2 YYEKEE (reference sequence). The CDR3 loop spans 15 amino acids. V was cut by 1 base and J by 0 bases, with 8 bases left in between. The CDR3 loop reads CASSLPKASYNEQFF. CDR3 DNA: TGTGCCAGCAGCTTGCCGAAAGCCTCCTACAATGAGCAGTTCTTC.

This chain connects TRBV27 to TRBJ2-7; D gene uncertain. Trimming removed 3 bases at V and 2 bases at J, with 11 bases between. This CDR3 spans 14 amino acids. Germline V lookup: CDR1 MNHEY, CDR2 SMNVEV (reference sequence). In DNA form, the CDR3 reads TGTGCCAGCAGTTTGGCAGGTGAGACCTACGAGCAGTACTTC. Translated: CASSLAGETYEQYF.

V is TRBV29-1 and J is TRBJ2-5; D gene uncertain. This CDR3 region has 11 residues. Germline V gene data show CDR1 as SQVTM and CDR2 as ANQGSEA. V lost 1 base to trimming and J lost 4 bases, with 4 bases between them. CDR3 sequence: CSVEVGETQYF. The CDR3 DNA sequence: TGCAGCGTTGAAGTCGGAGAGACCCAGTACTTC. The whole variable domain, remainder taken from reference TRBV29-1 and TRBJ2-5, is SAVISQKPSRDICQRGTSLTIQCQVDSQVTMMFWYRQQPGQSLTLIATANQGSEATYESGFVIDKFPISRPNLTFSTLTVSNMSPEDSSIYLCSVEVGETQYFGPGTRLLVL.

This chain joins TRBV10-3 and TRBJ1-5; no clear D. Germline values: CDR1 ENHRY, CDR2 SYGVKD. Trimming took off 5 bases at V and 1 base at J, with 12 bases between the two ends. This CDR3 has 15 amino acids. The CDR3 DNA is TGTGCCATCAGTAGTAAAAGCCTGAGCAATCAGCCCCAGCATTTT. This sequence encodes CAISSKSLSNQPQHF.

This chain joins TRBV27 and TRBJ1-1; 11 bases align to TRBD1. CDR3 length: 15 residues. In germline, CDR1 is MNHEY, CDR2 SMNVEV (reference sequence). V was clipped by 0 bases and J by 7 bases; unmatched bases: 4. CDR3 in amino acids: CASSLSGQGAGEAFF. The DNA for the CDR3 is TGTGCCAGCAGTTTATCAGGACAGGGGGCGGGTGAAGCTTTCTTT.

About this clone itself: The sample has other DNA sequences that encode this CDR3 too. The chain is built from TRBV5-1 and TRBJ2-3, with 9 bases lining up with TRBD2. The CDR3 has 16 amino acids. J was trimmed by 3 bases and V by 0 bases; bases with no gene match: 5. The V gene's germline CDR1 is SGHRS and CDR2 YFSETQ. The CDR3 DNA reads as TGCGCCAGCAGCTTGGGAGGTAGCGGGAGAACAGATACGCAGTATTTT. Translated: CASSLGGSGRTDTQYF.

The genes are TRBV29-1 and TRBJ2-5; the match to TRBD1 covers 9 bases. After removal of 5 bases from V and 5 bases from J, the junction contained 6 bases not matched to a gene. CDR1 and CDR2 (germline): SQVTM, ANQGSEA. This CDR3 has 13 amino acids. In DNA form, the CDR3 reads TGCAGCGTTTATGCCGGGACAGGGGAGACCCAGTACTTC. It is translated as CSVYAGTGETQYF.

V and J are TRBV27 and TRBJ1-5; D is possibly TRBD1 (5 bases). This CDR3 is 13 amino acids long. The germline gives CDR1 MNHEY, CDR2 SMNVEV (reference sequence). The V end lost 5 bases, the J end lost 9 bases, and 14 bases lay between the germline ends. The CDR3 DNA sequence: TGTGCCAGCAGTACCGGCTCAGGGCTGCCCCAGCATTTT. Protein sequence: CASSTGSGLPQHF.

V is TRBV21-1 and J is TRBJ1-1; the table assigns TRBD1, which was not confirmed against the DNA. TRBV21-1 is labeled a pseudogene. The CDR3 consists of 11 residues. The CDR3 region is CASSTITEAFF. The DNA of the CDR3 is TGTGCCAGCAGCACAATCACTGAAGCTTTCTTT.

This clone was found a few times. The V and J genes are TRBV6-5 and TRBJ2-5; 7 nucleotides match TRBD2. Per the germline V gene, CDR1 is MNHEY and CDR2 is SVGAGI. With V trimmed by 0 bases and J by 4 bases, 8 bases remained unmatched. The CDR3 has 16 amino acids. CDR3 nucleotides: TGTGCCAGCAGTTACTCTCTGGCGGGAGCGACAGAGACCCAGTACTTC. Residues: CASSYSLAGATETQYF.

This chain uses TRBV19 with TRBJ1-5, with 7 bases lining up with TRBD1. Germline V lookup: CDR1 LNHDA, CDR2 SQIVND (reference sequence). This CDR3 is built from 15 residues. J lost 3 bases, V lost 5 bases, and 7 bases had no gene match. CDR3: CASSSIDRDNQPQHF. As DNA, the CDR3 is TGTGCCAGTAGTTCTATTGACAGGGACAATCAGCCCCAGCATTTT.

The CDR3: CASRSAGIPNQPQHF. CDR3 DNA sequence: TGTGCCAGTAGGTCTGCAGGAATACCCAATCAGCCCCAGCATTTT. J is TRBJ1-5 and V is TRBV19; D is unclear. Trimming left V 6 bases short and J 3 bases short, with 15 bases between. CDR3 size: 15 residues. Germline CDR1 reads LNHDA; CDR2 reads SQIVND (reference sequence).

The rearrangement links TRBV5-4 to TRBJ2-5, with a weak D call TRBD2 (5 bases). Trimming took 1 base from V and 4 from J, leaving 11 bases between them. Germline CDR1 reads SGHNT; CDR2 reads YYREEE (reference sequence). The CDR3 consists of 14 residues. The DNA for the CDR3 is TGTGCCAGCAGCTTGAGGGTCGAGGGAGAGACCCAGTACTTC. It is translated as CASSLRVEGETQYF.